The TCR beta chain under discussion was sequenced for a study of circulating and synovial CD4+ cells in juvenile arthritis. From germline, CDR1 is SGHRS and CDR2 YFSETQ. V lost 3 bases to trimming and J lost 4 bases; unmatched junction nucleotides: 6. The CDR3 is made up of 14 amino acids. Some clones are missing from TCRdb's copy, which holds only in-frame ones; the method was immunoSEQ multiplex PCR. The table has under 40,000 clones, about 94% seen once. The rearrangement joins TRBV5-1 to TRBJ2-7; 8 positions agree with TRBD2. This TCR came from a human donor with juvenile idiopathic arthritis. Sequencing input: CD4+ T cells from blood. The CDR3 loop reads CASSWSGSAYEQYF. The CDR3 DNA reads TGCGCCAGCAGCTGGAGCGGGAGTGCTTACGAGCAGTACTTC.